This T cell receptor beta chain was sequenced for a study of blood T cell repertoires in COVID-19. Sequencing used immunoSEQ multiplex PCR; TCRdb keeps in-frame clones, though not all of them. In the table there are around 270,000 clones, around nine tenths of which are singletons. Trimming shortened V by 7 bases and J by 5 bases, and 21 bases separated the two germline ends. The length of the CDR3 is 16 residues. Germline loops: CDR1 MDHEN, CDR2 SYDVKM. The sequenced sample was PBMCs or T cells enriched from blood (not recorded which). This chain uses TRBV28 with TRBJ1-5; D gene ambiguous. The TCR comes from a woman in her 40s who had been exposed to COVID-19. Here the CDR3 reads CASNPQIDWGDQPQHF. The DNA of the CDR3 is TGTGCCAGCAACCCCCAAATTGATTGGGGAGATCAGCCCCAGCATTTT.